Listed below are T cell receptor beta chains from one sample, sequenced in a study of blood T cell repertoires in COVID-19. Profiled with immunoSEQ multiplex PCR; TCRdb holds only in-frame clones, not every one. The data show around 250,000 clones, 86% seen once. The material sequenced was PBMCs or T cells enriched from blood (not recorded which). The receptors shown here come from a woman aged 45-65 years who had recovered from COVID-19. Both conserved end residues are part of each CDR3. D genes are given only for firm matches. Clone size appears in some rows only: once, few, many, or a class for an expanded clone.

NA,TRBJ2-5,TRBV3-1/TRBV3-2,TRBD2,CATCIEVAGGRETQYF,TGTGCCACCTGCATCGAGGTAGCGGGAGGGAGAGAGACCCAGTACTTC
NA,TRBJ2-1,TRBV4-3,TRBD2,CASSQDSEVAGREQFF,TGCGCCAGCAGCCAAGACTCAGAGGTAGCGGGGCGCGAGCAGTTCTTC
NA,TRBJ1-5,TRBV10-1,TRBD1,CASSGGDRGINQPQHF,TGCGCCAGCAGTGGGGGGGACAGGGGGATAAATCAGCCCCAGCATTTT
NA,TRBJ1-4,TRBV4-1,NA,CASSHWGRAETNEKLFF,TGCGCCAGCAGCCATTGGGGCAGGGCGGAAACTAATGAAAAACTGTTTTTT
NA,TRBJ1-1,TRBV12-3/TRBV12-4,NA,CASSFRVNTEAFF,TGTGCCAGCAGTTTTCGAGTGAACACTGAAGCTTTCTTT
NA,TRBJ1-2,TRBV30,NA,CASGWGASGYTF,TGTGCCTCCGGGTGGGGCGCTTCGGGCTACACCTTC
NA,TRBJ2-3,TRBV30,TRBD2,CAWIQAGAITQYF,TGTGCCTGGATCCAAGCGGGGGCGATTACGCAGTATTTT
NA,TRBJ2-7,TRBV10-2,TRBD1,CASSERDRGVGEQYF,TGCGCCAGCAGTGAAAGGGACAGGGGCGTGGGGGAGCAGTACTTC
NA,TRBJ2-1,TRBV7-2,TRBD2,CASSRLSGRSNEQFF,TGTGCCAGCAGTCGACTTAGCGGGAGAAGCAATGAGCAGTTCTTC
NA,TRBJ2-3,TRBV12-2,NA,CASRFPGLAGGRQRTDTQYF,TGTGCAAGTCGCTTCCCAGGACTAGCGGGGGGGCGGCAACGCACAGATACGCAGTATTTT
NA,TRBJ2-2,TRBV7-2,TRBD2,CASTRGDYKGELFF,TGTGCCAGCACACGGGGGGACTATAAAGGGGAGCTGTTTTTT
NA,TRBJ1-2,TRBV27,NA,CASSFRRAPNYGYTF,TGTGCCAGCAGTTTCCGCAGGGCACCTAACTATGGCTACACCTTC
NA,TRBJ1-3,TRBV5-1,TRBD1,CASSGGTEGNTIYF,TGCGCCAGCAGCGGCGGGACAGAAGGAAACACCATATATTTT
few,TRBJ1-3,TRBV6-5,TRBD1,CASSYGRGSSGNTIYF,TGTGCCAGCAGTTACGGCAGGGGGAGCTCTGGAAACACCATATATTTT
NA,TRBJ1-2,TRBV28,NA,CASLDGREIGGYTF,TGTGCCAGCCTAGATGGCAGGGAAATCGGTGGCTACACCTTC
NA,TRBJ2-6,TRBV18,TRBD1,CASSPGTAGANVLTF,TGTGCCAGCTCACCCGGGACAGCGGGGGCCAACGTCCTGACTTTC
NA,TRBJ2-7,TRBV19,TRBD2,CASSIDSGQQYF,TGTGCCAGTAGTATAGATAGCGGGCAGCAGTACTTC
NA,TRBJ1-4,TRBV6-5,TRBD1,CASSYSRGRTNEKLFF,TGTGCCAGCAGTTACTCGAGGGGGCGAACTAATGAAAAACTGTTTTTT
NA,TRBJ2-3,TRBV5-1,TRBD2,CASSPGGAGTDTQYF,TGCGCCAGCAGCCCCGGGGGGGCGGGGACAGATACGCAGTATTTT
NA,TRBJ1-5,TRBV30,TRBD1,CAWSVGTGPYSNQPQHF,TGTGCCTGGAGTGTAGGGACAGGCCCTTATAGCAATCAGCCCCAGCATTTT
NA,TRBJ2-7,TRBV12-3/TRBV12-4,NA,CASKEAGPYEQYF,TGTGCCAGCAAAGAAGCGGGCCCCTACGAGCAGTACTTC
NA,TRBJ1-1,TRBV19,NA,CASSMDPRGNTEAFF,TGTGCCAGTAGTATGGATCCCCGGGGGAACACTGAAGCTTTCTTT
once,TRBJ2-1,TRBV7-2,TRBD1,CASSSPGTGGYNEQFF,TGTGCCAGCAGCTCCCCCGGGACAGGGGGTTACAATGAGCAGTTCTTC
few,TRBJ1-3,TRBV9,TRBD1,CASSVATGQGLGNTIYF,TGTGCCAGCAGCGTAGCTACCGGACAGGGTCTGGGAAACACCATATATTTT
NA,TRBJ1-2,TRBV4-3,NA,CASSQRRVQRLSNYGYTF,TGCGCCAGCAGCCAAAGGAGGGTGCAGCGGTTATCAAACTATGGCTACACCTTC
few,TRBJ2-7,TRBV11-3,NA,CASSPIFDNSYEQYF,TGTGCCAGCAGCCCCATTTTCGACAACAGTTACGAGCAGTACTTC
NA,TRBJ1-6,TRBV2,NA,CASSDRFSYNSPLHF,TGTGCCAGCAGTGACCGGTTCTCCTATAATTCACCCCTCCACTTT
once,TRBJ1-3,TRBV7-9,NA,CASSLALEQNTIYF,TGTGCCAGCAGCTTAGCGCTAGAGCAAAACACCATATATTTT
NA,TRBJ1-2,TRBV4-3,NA,CASSPSAASNYGYTF,TGCGCCAGCAGCCCCTCGGCAGCTAGCAACTATGGCTACACCTTC
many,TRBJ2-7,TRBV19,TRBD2,CASSLGGGYEQYF,TGTGCCAGTAGTCTTGGGGGGGGCTACGAGCAGTACTTC
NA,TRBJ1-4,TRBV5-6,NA,CASSPPRSNEKLFF,TGTGCCAGCAGCCCGCCTCGGTCAAATGAAAAACTGTTTTTT
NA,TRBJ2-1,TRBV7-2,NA,CASRWTNGNEQFF,TGTGCCAGCAGGTGGACAAACGGCAATGAGCAGTTCTTC
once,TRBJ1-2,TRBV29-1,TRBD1,CSVRDRRNYGYTF,TGCAGCGTCCGGGACAGGCGCAACTATGGCTACACCTTC
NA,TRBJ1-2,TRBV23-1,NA,CASSQSSPINYGYTF,TGCGCCAGCAGTCAATCGAGTCCCATAAACTATGGCTACACCTTC
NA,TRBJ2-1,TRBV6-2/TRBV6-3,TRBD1,CASSRDRVNNEQFF,TGTGCCAGCAGTCGGGACAGGGTGAACAATGAGCAGTTCTTC
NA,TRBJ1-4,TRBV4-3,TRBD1,CASSQDGRQGMGEKLFF,TGCGCCAGCAGCCAAGATGGGAGACAGGGGATGGGAGAAAAACTGTTTTTT
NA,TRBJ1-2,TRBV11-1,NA,CASSWAGGGYTF,TGTGCCAGCAGCTGGGCTGGAGGTGGCTACACCTTC
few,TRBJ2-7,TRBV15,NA,CATSRDGTSYEQYF,TGTGCCACCAGCAGAGATGGTACATCCTACGAGCAGTACTTC
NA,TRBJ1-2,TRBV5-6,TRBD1,CASSFRGVTSGYTF,TGTGCCAGCAGCTTCAGGGGGGTAACGTCTGGCTACACCTTC
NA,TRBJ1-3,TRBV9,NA,CASSVGGASGNTIYF,TGTGCCAGCAGCGTAGGTGGAGCCTCTGGAAACACCATATATTTT
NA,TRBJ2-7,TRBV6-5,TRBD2,CASSYSGGRGAYEQYF,TGTGCCAGCAGTTACTCGGGCGGGAGGGGGGCCTACGAGCAGTACTTC
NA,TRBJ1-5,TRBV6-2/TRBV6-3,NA,CASSLTRQPQHF,TGTGCCAGCAGTTTAACGCGGCAGCCCCAGCATTTT
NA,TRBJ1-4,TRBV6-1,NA,CASSEISTATNEKLFF,TGTGCCAGCAGTGAGATTTCGACAGCAACTAATGAAAAACTGTTTTTT
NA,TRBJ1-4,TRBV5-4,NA,CASSLGPRGGANEKLFF,TGTGCCAGCAGCTTGGGCCCGCGGGGTGGAGCTAATGAAAAACTGTTTTTT
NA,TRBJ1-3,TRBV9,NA,CASSVYSGNTIYF,TGTGCCAGCAGCGTATACTCTGGAAACACCATATATTTT
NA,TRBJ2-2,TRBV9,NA,CASNREANPTGELFF,TGTGCCAGCAACCGAGAGGCGAACCCCACCGGGGAGCTGTTTTTT
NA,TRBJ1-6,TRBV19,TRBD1,CASSIHQGGLHF,TGTGCCAGTAGTATACATCAGGGGGGCCTCCACTTT
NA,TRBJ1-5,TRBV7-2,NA,CASSLGGGNQPQHF,TGTGCCAGCAGCTTAGGTGGGGGGAATCAGCCCCAGCATTTT
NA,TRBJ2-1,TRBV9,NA,CASSAGRGTGHNEQFF,TGTGCCAGCAGCGCGGGTAGGGGCACGGGCCACAATGAGCAGTTCTTC
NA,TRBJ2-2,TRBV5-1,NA,CASSLAGGQITGELFF,TGCGCCAGCAGCTTGGCCGGGGGGCAGATCACCGGGGAGCTGTTTTTT
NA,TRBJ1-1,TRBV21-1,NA,CASSQVSGQPMNTEAFF,TGTGCCAGCAGCCAAGTCTCGGGACAGCCCATGAACACTGAAGCTTTCTTT
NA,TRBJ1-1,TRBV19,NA,CASSKASRRGTEAFF,TGTGCCAGTAGTAAAGCGTCACGACGGGGCACTGAAGCTTTCTTT
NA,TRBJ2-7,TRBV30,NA,CAWSDTISYEQYF,TGTGCCTGGAGTGACACGATCTCCTACGAGCAGTACTTC
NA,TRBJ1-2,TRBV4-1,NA,CASSPENFYGYTF,TGCGCCAGCAGCCCCGAGAATTTCTATGGCTACACCTTC
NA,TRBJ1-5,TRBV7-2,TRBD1,CASRYDRDQPQHF,TGTGCCAGCAGATACGACAGGGATCAGCCCCAGCATTTT
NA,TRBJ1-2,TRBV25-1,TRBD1,CASSEFGQGGNYGYTF,TGTGCCAGCAGTGAATTCGGACAGGGGGGGAACTATGGCTACACCTTC